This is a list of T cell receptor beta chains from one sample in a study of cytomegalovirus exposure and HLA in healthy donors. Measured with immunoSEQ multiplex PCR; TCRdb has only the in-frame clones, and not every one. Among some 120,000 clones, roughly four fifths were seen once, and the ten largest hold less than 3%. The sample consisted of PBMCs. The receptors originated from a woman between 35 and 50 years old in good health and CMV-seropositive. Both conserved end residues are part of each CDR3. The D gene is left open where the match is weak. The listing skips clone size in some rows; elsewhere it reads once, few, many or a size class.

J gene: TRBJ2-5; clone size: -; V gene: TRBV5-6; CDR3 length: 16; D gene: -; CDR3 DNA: TGTGCCAGCAGCCCACTGAGAGGGAGGCTCCAAGAGACCCAGTACTTC; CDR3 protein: CASSPLRGRLQETQYF
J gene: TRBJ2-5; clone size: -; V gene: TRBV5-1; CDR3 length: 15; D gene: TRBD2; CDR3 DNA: TGCGCCAGCAGCTTGGCTGCGGGGGGCCTGGAGACCCAGTACTTC; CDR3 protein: CASSLAAGGLETQYF
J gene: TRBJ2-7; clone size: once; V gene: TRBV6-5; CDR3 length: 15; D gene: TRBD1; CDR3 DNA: TGTGCCAGCAGTCCATGGGGGACAGGGGGCTACGAGCAGTACTTC; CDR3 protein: CASSPWGTGGYEQYF
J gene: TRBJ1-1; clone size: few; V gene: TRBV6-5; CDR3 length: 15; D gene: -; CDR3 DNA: TGTGCCAGCAGTTATATGGGAGAGGCGAACACTGAAGCTTTCTTT; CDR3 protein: CASSYMGEANTEAFF
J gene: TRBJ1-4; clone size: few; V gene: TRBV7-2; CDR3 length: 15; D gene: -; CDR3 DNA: TGTGCCAGCAGCTTAGCCGGGGCAACTAATGAAAAACTGTTTTTT; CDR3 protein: CASSLAGATNEKLFF
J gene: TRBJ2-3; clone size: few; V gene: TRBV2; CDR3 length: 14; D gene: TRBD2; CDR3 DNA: TGTGCCAGCACCCTAGCGGGGGGAGGCGATACGCAGTATTTT; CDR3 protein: CASTLAGGGDTQYF
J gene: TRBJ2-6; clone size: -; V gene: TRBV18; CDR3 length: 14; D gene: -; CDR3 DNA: TGTGCCAGCTCACCATCGGCTGGGGCCAACGTCCTGACTTTC; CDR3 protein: CASSPSAGANVLTF
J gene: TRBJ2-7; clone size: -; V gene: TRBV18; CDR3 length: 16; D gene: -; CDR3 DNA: TGTGCCAGCTCACCACCCGCGGGCCCTACCCCCTACGAGCAGTACTTC; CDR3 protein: CASSPPAGPTPYEQYF
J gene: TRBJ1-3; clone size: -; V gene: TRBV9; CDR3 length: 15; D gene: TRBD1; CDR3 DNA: TGTGCCAGCAGCGATAAGACAGGGGCGGTGAACACCATATATTTT; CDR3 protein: CASSDKTGAVNTIYF
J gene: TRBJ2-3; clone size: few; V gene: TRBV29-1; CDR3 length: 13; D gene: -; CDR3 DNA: TGCAGCGTTCGGGGGACGGGCACAGATACGCAGTATTTT; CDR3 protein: CSVRGTGTDTQYF
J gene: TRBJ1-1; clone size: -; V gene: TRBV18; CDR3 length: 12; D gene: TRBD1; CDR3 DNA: TGTGCCAGCTCACCCTCACAGGGGGCAGCTTTCTTT; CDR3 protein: CASSPSQGAAFF